A selection of T cell receptor beta chains follows, all from one sample in a study of identical twins. Each CDR3 protein gets one entry after TCRdb re-called the 5' RACE reads with MiXCR. The profile shows fewer than 800,000 distinct CDR3 sequences, under 8.5% of them singletons. In addition, the sample was reused for a study of yellow fever vaccine responses in identical twins.

Sequenced input: PBMCs. These receptors came from a young woman in good health. The CDR3 runs from the conserved cysteine through the conserved F or W. Fields, in order: J gene, V gene, D gene, clone size, CDR3 protein, CDR3 DNA. A D gene is named only where the DNA matches it firmly. Clone size is shown for a subset of rows, as once, few, many or a class of expanded clone.

J gene: TRBJ2-2
V gene: TRBV4-1
D gene: NA
clone size: many
CDR3 protein: CASKQNTGELFF
CDR3 DNA: TGCGCCAGCAAACAGAACACCGGGGAGCTGTTTTTT

J gene: TRBJ2-4
V gene: TRBV3-1
D gene: NA
clone size: few
CDR3 protein: CASSLGQPPDIQYF
CDR3 DNA: TGTGCCAGCAGCCTAGGACAGCCTCCGGACATTCAGTACTTC

J gene: TRBJ2-7
V gene: TRBV5-1
D gene: TRBD2
clone size: NA
CDR3 protein: CASSPRLAGREQYF
CDR3 DNA: TGCGCCAGCAGCCCACGACTAGCGGGGAGGGAGCAGTACTTC

J gene: TRBJ2-2
V gene: TRBV7-2
D gene: TRBD1
clone size: few
CDR3 protein: CASSFWTGSYTGELFF
CDR3 DNA: TGTGCCAGCAGCTTCTGGACAGGGTCCTACACCGGGGAGCTGTTTTTT

J gene: TRBJ2-5
V gene: TRBV20-1
D gene: NA
clone size: NA
CDR3 protein: CSAPAGTQYF
CDR3 DNA: TGCAGTGCGCCCGCGGGGACCCAGTACTTC

J gene: TRBJ1-2
V gene: TRBV12-3/TRBV12-4
D gene: NA
clone size: many
CDR3 protein: CASSPGAHGYTF
CDR3 DNA: TGTGCCAGCAGTCCCGGGGCACATGGCTACACCTTC

J gene: TRBJ2-1
V gene: TRBV29-1
D gene: TRBD1
clone size: many
CDR3 protein: CSVETGGGNEQFF
CDR3 DNA: TGCAGCGTTGAAACAGGGGGTGGCAATGAGCAGTTCTTC

J gene: TRBJ1-3
V gene: TRBV29-1
D gene: NA
clone size: NA
CDR3 protein: CSVELIGNTIYF
CDR3 DNA: TGCAGCGTTGAACTCATTGGAAACACCATATATTTT

J gene: TRBJ1-1
V gene: TRBV5-1
D gene: NA
clone size: many
CDR3 protein: CASSLGRGNTEAFF
CDR3 DNA: TGCGCCAGCAGCTTGGGCAGGGGGAACACTGAAGCTTTCTTT

J gene: TRBJ2-1
V gene: TRBV3-1
D gene: NA
clone size: NA
CDR3 protein: CASSQESSPQFF
CDR3 DNA: TGTGCCAGCAGCCAAGAGAGTAGCCCACAGTTCTTC

J gene: TRBJ2-7
V gene: TRBV6-5
D gene: TRBD2
clone size: few
CDR3 protein: CASSSSAGGLYEQYF
CDR3 DNA: TGTGCCAGCAGTTCCTCCGCGGGAGGGCTTTACGAGCAGTACTTC

J gene: TRBJ2-1
V gene: TRBV6-1
D gene: NA
clone size: few
CDR3 protein: CASSRPSPRNEQFF
CDR3 DNA: TGTGCCAGCAGTCGTCCATCTCCGCGGAATGAGCAGTTCTTC

J gene: TRBJ1-1
V gene: TRBV6-1
D gene: NA
clone size: few
CDR3 protein: CASTKDPGHTEAFF
CDR3 DNA: TGTGCCAGCACTAAAGACCCCGGGCACACTGAAGCTTTCTTT

J gene: TRBJ2-1
V gene: TRBV4-1
D gene: TRBD2
clone size: many
CDR3 protein: CASSQAGLAGDNEQFF
CDR3 DNA: TGCGCCAGCAGCCAAGCGGGACTAGCGGGAGACAATGAGCAGTTCTTC

J gene: TRBJ2-7
V gene: TRBV12-3/TRBV12-4
D gene: TRBD1
clone size: few
CDR3 protein: CASSFRTGFGYEQYF
CDR3 DNA: TGTGCCAGCAGTTTCCGGACAGGGTTTGGATACGAGCAGTACTTC

J gene: TRBJ2-1
V gene: TRBV2
D gene: NA
clone size: many
CDR3 protein: CASTLLENEQFF
CDR3 DNA: TGTGCCAGCACCCTCTTAGAGAATGAGCAGTTCTTC

J gene: TRBJ2-5
V gene: TRBV7-2
D gene: NA
clone size: NA
CDR3 protein: CASSFLGYQETQYF
CDR3 DNA: TGTGCCAGCAGCTTTCTGGGGTACCAAGAGACCCAGTACTTC

J gene: TRBJ2-5
V gene: TRBV24-1
D gene: NA
clone size: many
CDR3 protein: CATSDPQETQYF
CDR3 DNA: TGTGCCACCAGTGATCCACAAGAGACCCAGTACTTC

J gene: TRBJ2-2
V gene: TRBV12-5
D gene: NA
clone size: many
CDR3 protein: CASGLVLEHTANTGELFF
CDR3 DNA: TGTGCTAGTGGTTTGGTACTAGAGCACACGGCGAACACCGGGGAGCTGTTTTTT

J gene: TRBJ2-3
V gene: TRBV5-6
D gene: TRBD2
clone size: NA
CDR3 protein: CAISFISGLAGGDTQYF
CDR3 DNA: TGTGCCATCAGCTTTATTTCTGGACTAGCGGGAGGCGATACGCAGTATTTT

J gene: TRBJ1-3
V gene: TRBV15
D gene: NA
clone size: few
CDR3 protein: CATSRSDTSGNTIYF
CDR3 DNA: TGTGCCACCAGCAGATCCGACACCTCTGGAAACACCATATATTTT

J gene: TRBJ1-1
V gene: TRBV7-6
D gene: NA
clone size: few
CDR3 protein: CASSPGGVGTEAFF
CDR3 DNA: TGTGCCAGCAGCCCTGGGGGGGTAGGCACTGAAGCTTTCTTT

J gene: TRBJ2-1
V gene: TRBV20-1
D gene: NA
clone size: NA
CDR3 protein: CSARDFGPGNEQFF
CDR3 DNA: TGCAGTGCTAGAGATTTCGGGCCCGGCAATGAGCAGTTCTTC

J gene: TRBJ2-2
V gene: TRBV29-1
D gene: NA
clone size: few
CDR3 protein: CSVDRRSAGELFF
CDR3 DNA: TGCAGCGTTGATAGGCGGTCCGCCGGGGAGCTGTTTTTT

J gene: TRBJ2-7
V gene: TRBV5-1
D gene: NA
clone size: few
CDR3 protein: CASSLADGGRDEF
CDR3 DNA: TGCGCCAGCAGCTTGGCCGATGGGGGTCGGGACGAATTC

J gene: TRBJ1-1
V gene: TRBV29-1
D gene: NA
clone size: many
CDR3 protein: CSVEEGYTEAFF
CDR3 DNA: TGCAGCGTTGAGGAGGGGTACACTGAAGCTTTCTTT

J gene: TRBJ2-1
V gene: TRBV2
D gene: NA
clone size: NA
CDR3 protein: CASIDREQFF
CDR3 DNA: TGTGCCAGCATTGACAGGGAGCAGTTCTTC

J gene: TRBJ2-6
V gene: TRBV5-5
D gene: NA
clone size: many
CDR3 protein: CASRHDHNSGANVLTF
CDR3 DNA: TGTGCCAGCAGACACGACCATAATTCTGGGGCCAACGTCCTGACTTTC

J gene: TRBJ1-5
V gene: TRBV5-1
D gene: NA
clone size: NA
CDR3 protein: CASSPGQPDQPQHF
CDR3 DNA: TGCGCCAGCAGCCCAGGACAGCCTGATCAGCCCCAGCATTTT

J gene: TRBJ2-1
V gene: TRBV18
D gene: NA
clone size: many
CDR3 protein: CASSPPSQVNEQFF
CDR3 DNA: TGTGCCAGCTCACCACCCAGTCAAGTGAATGAGCAGTTCTTC

J gene: TRBJ2-1
V gene: TRBV10-3
D gene: TRBD1
clone size: many
CDR3 protein: CAISDLTGILDNEQFF
CDR3 DNA: TGTGCCATCAGTGACCTGACAGGGATTTTGGACAATGAGCAGTTCTTC

J gene: TRBJ2-1
V gene: TRBV5-1
D gene: NA
clone size: many
CDR3 protein: CASSTINEQFF
CDR3 DNA: TGCGCCAGCAGCACCATCAATGAGCAGTTCTTC

J gene: TRBJ2-2
V gene: TRBV29-1
D gene: NA
clone size: NA
CDR3 protein: CSVVSGGLNTGELFF
CDR3 DNA: TGCAGCGTTGTTTCGGGGGGCCTGAACACCGGGGAGCTGTTTTTT

J gene: TRBJ1-5
V gene: TRBV6-1
D gene: NA
clone size: NA
CDR3 protein: CASTPTGGSGSNQPQHF
CDR3 DNA: TGTGCCAGCACCCCCACTGGGGGTAGCGGAAGCAATCAGCCCCAGCATTTT

J gene: TRBJ2-2
V gene: TRBV10-3
D gene: NA
clone size: NA
CDR3 protein: CAISEPESQPDTGELFF
CDR3 DNA: TGTGCCATCAGTGAGCCCGAATCCCAGCCCGACACCGGGGAGCTGTTTTTT

J gene: TRBJ2-4
V gene: TRBV14
D gene: TRBD2
clone size: few
CDR3 protein: CASSHHSPSGSGAKNIQYF
CDR3 DNA: TGTGCCAGCAGCCATCATAGCCCTAGCGGGAGTGGTGCCAAAAACATTCAGTACTTC

J gene: TRBJ1-1
V gene: TRBV12-3/TRBV12-4
D gene: TRBD1
clone size: NA
CDR3 protein: CASLWTGLPPAFF
CDR3 DNA: TGTGCCAGCCTTTGGACAGGCCTCCCGCCAGCTTTCTTT

J gene: TRBJ1-2
V gene: TRBV5-1
D gene: NA
clone size: NA
CDR3 protein: CASSIDRTNYGYTF
CDR3 DNA: TGCGCCAGCAGCATCGACAGGACAAACTATGGCTACACCTTC

J gene: TRBJ2-3
V gene: TRBV10-3
D gene: NA
clone size: few
CDR3 protein: CATGGGGLDTQYF
CDR3 DNA: TGTGCCACCGGCGGAGGGGGGTTGGATACGCAGTATTTT

J gene: TRBJ1-2
V gene: TRBV20-1
D gene: NA
clone size: few
CDR3 protein: CSARGTLGYGYTF
CDR3 DNA: TGCAGTGCTAGGGGGACCCTGGGCTATGGCTACACCTTC

J gene: TRBJ2-1
V gene: TRBV12-3/TRBV12-4
D gene: NA
clone size: NA
CDR3 protein: CASSLGGRGPYNEQFF
CDR3 DNA: TGTGCCAGCAGTTTAGGGGGCAGGGGCCCCTACAATGAGCAGTTCTTC

J gene: TRBJ2-7
V gene: TRBV2
D gene: NA
clone size: NA
CDR3 protein: CASRMIGVSEQYF
CDR3 DNA: TGTGCCAGCAGAATGATTGGGGTCTCCGAGCAGTACTTC

J gene: TRBJ2-5
V gene: TRBV29-1
D gene: TRBD1
clone size: NA
CDR3 protein: CSVEDLWDRGLETQYF
CDR3 DNA: TGCAGCGTTGAAGATCTTTGGGACAGGGGGCTGGAGACCCAGTACTTC

J gene: TRBJ1-2
V gene: TRBV11-2
D gene: NA
clone size: many
CDR3 protein: CASTTGGNYGYTF
CDR3 DNA: TGTGCCAGCACCACCGGAGGGAACTATGGCTACACCTTC

J gene: TRBJ1-1
V gene: TRBV12-3/TRBV12-4
D gene: NA
clone size: many
CDR3 protein: CASSLTAGNTEAFF
CDR3 DNA: TGTGCCAGCAGTCTTACCGCAGGGAACACTGAAGCTTTCTTT

J gene: TRBJ2-5
V gene: TRBV3-1
D gene: NA
clone size: many
CDR3 protein: CASSQLAQTETQYF
CDR3 DNA: TGTGCCAGCAGCCAACTAGCCCAGACGGAGACCCAGTACTTC

J gene: TRBJ2-1
V gene: TRBV12-3/TRBV12-4
D gene: NA
clone size: few
CDR3 protein: CASSFSAAGVNEQFF
CDR3 DNA: TGTGCCAGCAGTTTCTCGGCGGCAGGGGTCAATGAGCAGTTCTTC

J gene: TRBJ2-3
V gene: TRBV5-1
D gene: NA
clone size: NA
CDR3 protein: CASSWAGAVSTDTQYF
CDR3 DNA: TGCGCCAGCAGCTGGGCTGGGGCGGTAAGCACAGATACGCAGTATTTT